The table lists the clone carrying this T cell receptor beta chain with many counts. Its antigen remains unidentified. V was trimmed by 2 bases and J by 5 bases, leaving 15 bases between them. Germline CDR1 and CDR2: SGHTA and FQGNSA. The CDR3 has 15 amino acids. The data derive from a study of T cells after yellow fever vaccination. Study overall: Libraries from low-cell-number fractions were prepared with the SMART-Seq v4 Ultra Low Input RNA kit. Notes on the study in general: Reappearing after the booster were most of the clones from primary vaccination (about 96% CD4, approximately 88% CD8).

One entry per CDR3 protein, called by TCRdb with MiXCR from the 5' RACE reads. The data show 200,000 or so distinct CDR3 sequences, with about 7% seen just once and more than 0.85% held by the top ten. The sample consisted of CD4+ T cells sorted from PBMCs, taken on the day of the yellow fever booster vaccination. This TCR came from a man in his thirties or forties who received the YFV17D yellow fever vaccine. The rearrangement links TRBV7-2 to TRBJ2-5; D uncertain. CDR3 loop: CASSLMVLSLETQYF. The CDR3 nucleotides read TGTGCCAGCAGCTTAATGGTTCTGTCCCTCGAGACCCAGTACTTC.